What follows are 24 T cell receptor beta chains derived from one specimen sequenced in a study of cytomegalovirus exposure and HLA in healthy donors. With 60 Vbeta and 13 Jbeta primers, the PCR was carried out. Clones were sequenced by immunoSEQ multiplex PCR, and TCRdb holds only the in-frame ones, with some missing. The profile shows 150,000 to 200,000 clones, 80% to 85% of them singletons. Sequenced sample: PBMCs. The origin of the receptors is a male donor in good health and CMV-seropositive.

This clone was seen more than once but under ten times. Other DNA sequences from this sample encode an identical CDR3 as well. This sequence joins TRBV7-8 and TRBJ1-2; D unresolved. Germline CDR1 and CDR2: SGHVS and FQNEAQ. There are 14 residues in the CDR3. Trimming removed 1 base from V and 3 bases from J, with 9 bases in between. This CDR3 is CASSLGPGDYGYTF. CDR3 in DNA: TGTGCCAGCAGCTTAGGCCCGGGAGACTATGGCTACACCTTC.

This clone came up once. V gene TRBV5-1 combines with J gene TRBJ2-5, with 9 bases matching TRBD2. Germline-derived CDR1 and CDR2 are SGHRS and YFSETQ. V was pared by 2 bases and J by 2 bases, with 7 bases of the junction left unmatched. This CDR3 is built from 16 residues. For the CDR3, the DNA is TGCGCCAGCAGCTTCCGGAGCGGGGGGCTTCAAGAGACCCAGTACTTC. This codes for CASSFRSGGLQETQYF. The complete variable domain, with remaining parts taken from reference TRBV5-1 and TRBJ2-5, reads KAGVTQTPRYLIKTRGQQVTLSCSPISGHRSVSWYQQTPGQGLQFLFEYFSETQRNKGNFPGRFSGRQFSNSRSEMNVSTLELGDSALYLCASSFRSGGLQETQYFGPGTRLLVL.

This clone showed up just once. The genes are TRBV10-3 and TRBJ1-1; D is ambiguous. Per the germline V gene, CDR1 is ENHRY and CDR2 is SYGVKD. The CDR3 runs 14 residues. Trimming took off 10 bases at V and 4 bases at J, with 19 bases between the two ends. In nucleotides, the CDR3 is TGTGCCACTCTCGACGTTGTGCTAGGCACTGAAGCTTTCTTT. It yields the protein CATLDVVLGTEAFF.

The chain joins TRBV19 to TRBJ1-4; unclear D gene. Trimming pared 5 bases from V and 2 bases from J, leaving 9 bases between. Germline CDR1 reads LNHDA; CDR2 reads SQIVND (reference sequence). This CDR3 is built from 14 residues. The DNA of the CDR3 is TGTGCCAGTAGTGTAACAATCACTAATGAAAAACTGTTTTTT. Translation: CASSVTITNEKLFF.

This clone was seen just once. The rearrangement uses TRBV7-2 and TRBJ1-5; D unresolved. Germline V gene lookup returns CDR1 SGHTA and CDR2 FQGNSA. V was shortened by 5 bases and J by 2 bases, with 10 bases between the two germline ends. CDR3 length equals 14 residues. CDR3 amino acids: CASSPRQGNQPQHF. The CDR3 DNA reads as TGTGCCAGCAGCCCCAGGCAGGGCAATCAGCCCCAGCATTTT.

This chain joins TRBV6-6 and TRBJ2-5; D is uncertain. V was trimmed by 5 bases and J by 7 bases, leaving 8 bases between them. The CDR3 extends over 11 amino acids. In germline, CDR1 is MNHNY, CDR2 SVGAGI (reference sequence). CDR3 protein: CASSPSGTQYF. The CDR3 DNA is TGTGCCAGCAGTCCCTCCGGGACCCAGTACTTC.

The V call is TRBV29-1, the J call TRBJ1-1, with D tentatively TRBD1 (5 bases). V lost 4 bases, J lost 5 bases, and 14 bases lay in between. The germline V gene has CDR1 SQVTM and CDR2 ANQGSEA. This CDR3 has 13 residues. The CDR3 DNA sequence: TGCAGCGTTGCTCAGGGTGGTGGGACTGAAGCTTTCTTT. Its translation is CSVAQGGGTEAFF.

The chain is built from TRBV6-5 and TRBJ2-7; a weak D match, TRBD1 (5 bases). The CDR3 is made up of 16 amino acids. Germline V CDR1 and CDR2: MNHEY, SVGAGI. The V end lost 4 bases, the J end lost 0 bases, and 16 bases lay between the germline ends. CDR3 amino acids: CASSSNRQLISYEQYF. In DNA, the CDR3 is TGTGCCAGCAGTTCCAACCGACAGCTGATCTCCTACGAGCAGTACTTC.

The rearrangement uses TRBV4-1 and TRBJ1-1; tentative D call: TRBD1 (5 bases). The CDR3 extends over 13 amino acids. With 5 bases removed from V and 2 bases from J, the gap between germline ends came to 9 bases. CDR1 and CDR2 (germline): MGHRA, YSYEKL. For the CDR3, the DNA is TGCGCCAGCAGCTTAGGGGAAAACACTGAAGCTTTCTTT. This gives the protein CASSLGENTEAFF.

As regards this clone: Compared with germline, one end of the junction differs, possibly owing to a read error. The chain employs TRBV5-6 and TRBJ2-5, with 8 positions matching TRBD2. The CDR3 is 14 residues long. Germline V gene lookup returns CDR1 SGHDT and CDR2 YYEEEE. CDR3 sequence reads: CASSLPSGQEAQYF. In DNA, the CDR3 is TGTGCCAGCAGCTTACCTAGCGGGCAAGAGGCCCAGTACTTC.

As concerns this clone: Additional DNA sequences in this sample encode the identical CDR3. The gene calls are TRBV19 and TRBJ1-1; D unclear. Germline V CDR1 and CDR2: LNHDA, SQIVND (reference sequence). V was clipped by 6 bases and J by 5 bases, with 10 bases between them. The CDR3 is made up of 12 amino acids. The CDR3 DNA reads as TGTGCCAGTAGGACGGGAGGGACTGAAGCTTTCTTT. Its protein product is CASRTGGTEAFF.

The chain links TRBV2 to TRBJ2-7; the D is unclear. The germline V and J ends were trimmed by 7 bases and 3 bases, with 13 bases remaining between them. Germline lookup yields CDR1 SNHLY and CDR2 FYNNEI. The CDR3 covers 13 residues. The CDR3 DNA reads as TGTGCCAGCACCCCCGAAGACAACTACGAGCAGTACTTC. Its translation is CASTPEDNYEQYF.

The CDR3 spells CASNSRGVASNQPQHF. DNA for the CDR3: TGTGCCAGTAATAGCCGGGGGGTTGCAAGCAATCAGCCCCAGCATTTT. The chain uses TRBV19 and TRBJ1-5; TRBD1 might be the D (5 bases). CDR1 LNHDA and CDR2 SQIVND come from the germline V gene (reference sequence). The V end was cut by 7 bases, the J end by 1 base, with 17 bases between. The CDR3 has 16 amino acids.

The rearrangement joins TRBV4-3 to TRBJ2-7, with 7 bases matching TRBD1. The CDR3 spans 16 residues. With V trimmed by 0 bases and J by 0 bases, 5 bases remained unmatched. The germline CDR1 and CDR2 sequences are LGHNA and YSLEER. The CDR3: CASSQDRAGGSYEQYF. In nucleotides, the CDR3 is TGCGCCAGCAGCCAAGATAGAGCAGGGGGCTCCTACGAGCAGTACTTC.

This rearrangement joins TRBV10-2 to TRBJ1-1; TRBD1 matches at 7 bases. J lost 4 bases, V lost 6 bases, and 5 bases had no gene match. This CDR3 is built from 13 residues. Germline V gene lookup returns CDR1 WSHSY and CDR2 SAAADI. DNA of the CDR3: TGCGCCAGCAGGACAGGGTATCTCACTGAAGCTTTCTTT. Translated: CASRTGYLTEAFF.

This chain connects TRBV6-6 to TRBJ1-3; D is ambiguous. Germline-derived CDR1 and CDR2 are MNHNY and SVGAGI (reference sequence). V was cut by 2 bases and J by 0 bases, with 8 bases left in between. This CDR3 has 15 amino acids. The CDR3 DNA is TGTGCCAGCAGTTACGAGGGAGTCTCTGGAAACACCATATATTTT. Encoded protein: CASSYEGVSGNTIYF.

V gene TRBV6-1 combines with J gene TRBJ2-7; TRBD2 might be the D (6 bases). V dropped 10 bases and J dropped 3 bases, with 19 bases sitting between them. Germline V lookup: CDR1 MNHNS, CDR2 SASEGT. This CDR3 comprises 14 residues. CDR3 nucleotides: TGTGCCATCTATCGCGATAGCGGAAACTACGAGCAGTACTTC. Translated: CAIYRDSGNYEQYF.

The CDR3 coding sequence is TGTGCCAGCAGCGTAGGGGACTTAGCCTCCTACAATGAGCAGTTCTTC. It codes for CASSVGDLASYNEQFF. The chain employs TRBV9 and TRBJ2-1; a possible D gene is TRBD2 (6 bases). Trimming pared 0 bases from V and 0 bases from J, leaving 10 bases between. Germline CDR1 SGDLS, CDR2 YYNGEE. The CDR3 extends over 16 amino acids.

V usage is TRBV19 and J usage is TRBJ2-3; D not certain. The CDR3 sequence is 13 residues long. Trimming stripped 0 bases from V and 11 bases from J, with 12 bases between. In germline, CDR1 is LNHDA, CDR2 SQIVND (reference sequence). The CDR3 DNA sequence: TGTGCCAGTAGTATAGACCGGAGTATTGTGCAGTATTTT. This translates into CASSIDRSIVQYF.

The rearrangement links TRBV6-1 to TRBJ1-2, with 7 bases identical to TRBD1. With V trimmed by 4 bases and J by 7 bases, 6 bases remained unmatched. From germline, CDR1 is MNHNS and CDR2 SASEGT. The CDR3 spans 13 residues. This CDR3 reads CASSVDRDGGYTF. The DNA for the CDR3 is TGTGCCAGCAGTGTCGACAGGGATGGTGGCTACACCTTC.

The chain recombines TRBV7-2 with TRBJ2-1; tentative D call: TRBD1 (5 bases). The CDR3 extends over 17 amino acids. The germline V and J ends were trimmed by 1 base and 4 bases, with 17 bases remaining between them. CDR1 is SGHTA, CDR2 FQGNSA, per germline. CDR3 sequence: CASSLGAKAGWYNEQFF. CDR3 coding DNA: TGTGCCAGCAGCTTAGGGGCGAAGGCAGGGTGGTACAATGAGCAGTTCTTC. The entire variable domain, with the rest obtained from reference TRBV7-2 and TRBJ2-1, is as follows: GAGVSQSPSNKVTEKGKDVELRCDPISGHTALYWYRQSLGQGLEFLIYFQGNSAPDKSGLPSDRFSAERTGGSVSTLTIQRTQQEDSAVYLCASSLGAKAGWYNEQFFGPGTRLTVL.

The chain employs TRBV11-2 and TRBJ2-1; TRBD2 might be the D (7 bases). The CDR3 covers 15 residues. V lost 5 bases and J lost 6, with 17 bases in between. Germline V CDR1 and CDR2: SGHAT, FQNNGV. The CDR3 region has the DNA TGTGCCAGCAGCCACAGGGAGGGGCTGGGCAATGAGCAGTTCTTC. It specifies CASSHREGLGNEQFF. Filled out from reference TRBV11-2 and TRBJ2-1, the complete variable domain reads EAGVAQSPRYKIIEKRQSVAFWCNPISGHATLYWYQQILGQGPKLLIQFQNNGVVDDSQLPKDRFSAERLKGVDSTLKIQPAKLEDSAVYLCASSHREGLGNEQFFGPGTRLTVL.

V gene TRBV28 combines with J gene TRBJ2-7, with 10 bases lining up with TRBD2. The CDR3 is made up of 13 amino acids. Trimming at V came to 8 bases and at J to 3 bases, leaving 4 bases not matched to a gene. Germline V gene data show CDR1 as MDHEN and CDR2 as SYDVKM. CDR3: CASEPSGSYEQYF. The CDR3, as DNA: TGTGCCAGCGAGCCTAGCGGGAGCTACGAGCAGTACTTC.

The chain is built from TRBV27 and TRBJ1-2; D perhaps matches TRBD1 (6 bases). Per the germline V gene, CDR1 is MNHEY and CDR2 is SMNVEV (reference sequence). The CDR3 extends over 16 amino acids. Between the trimmed V and J ends, which lost 2 bases and 4 bases, there was a span of 17 bases. CDR3 region: CASSLGGTGRGYGYTF. The CDR3 DNA reads as TGTGCCAGCAGTTTAGGTGGCACAGGGCGAGGCTATGGCTACACCTTC.